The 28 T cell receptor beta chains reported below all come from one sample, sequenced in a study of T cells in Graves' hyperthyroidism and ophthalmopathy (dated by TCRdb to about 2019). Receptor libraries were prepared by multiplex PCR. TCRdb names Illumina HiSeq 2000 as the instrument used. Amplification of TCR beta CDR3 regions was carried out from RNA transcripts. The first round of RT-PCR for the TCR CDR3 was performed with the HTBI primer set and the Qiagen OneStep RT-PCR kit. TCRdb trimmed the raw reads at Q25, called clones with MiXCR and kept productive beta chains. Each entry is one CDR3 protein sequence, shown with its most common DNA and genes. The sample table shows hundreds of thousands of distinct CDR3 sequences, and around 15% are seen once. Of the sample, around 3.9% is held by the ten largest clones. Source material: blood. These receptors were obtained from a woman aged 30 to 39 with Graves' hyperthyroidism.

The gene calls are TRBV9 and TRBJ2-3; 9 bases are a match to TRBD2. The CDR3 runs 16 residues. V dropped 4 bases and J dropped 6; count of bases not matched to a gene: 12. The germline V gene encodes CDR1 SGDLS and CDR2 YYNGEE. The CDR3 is CASSPHSGRGADTQYF. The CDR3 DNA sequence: TGTGCCAGCAGCCCCCATAGCGGGAGAGGTGCCGATACGCAGTATTTT. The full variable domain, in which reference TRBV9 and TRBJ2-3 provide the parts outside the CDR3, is DSGVTQTPKHLITATGQRVTLRCSPRSGDLSVYWYQQSLDQGLQFLIQYYNGEERAKGNILERFSAQQFPDLHSELNLSSLELGDSALYFCASSPHSGRGADTQYFGPGTRLTVL.

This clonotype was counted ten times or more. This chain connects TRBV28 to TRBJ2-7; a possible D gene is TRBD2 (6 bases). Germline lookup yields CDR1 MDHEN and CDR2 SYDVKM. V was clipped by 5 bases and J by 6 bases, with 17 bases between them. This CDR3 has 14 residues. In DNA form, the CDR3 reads TGTGCCAGCAGTCCGCCCTGGGGGGTATTCGAGCAGTACTTC. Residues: CASSPPWGVFEQYF.

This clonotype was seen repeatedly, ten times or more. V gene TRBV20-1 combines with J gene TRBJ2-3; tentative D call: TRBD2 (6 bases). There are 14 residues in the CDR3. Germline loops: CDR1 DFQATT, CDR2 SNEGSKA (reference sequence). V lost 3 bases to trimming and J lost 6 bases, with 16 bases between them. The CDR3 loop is CSASTSGGRDTQYF. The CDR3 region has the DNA TGCAGTGCTAGTACCTCCGGGGGAAGGGATACGCAGTATTTT.

CDR3 sequence (DNA): TGTGCCAGCAGGCCCAGCGCAGGGTACCAAGAGACCCAGTACTTC. Protein sequence: CASRPSAGYQETQYF. The gene calls are TRBV12-3 or TRBV12-4 and TRBJ2-5, with a tentative D call TRBD1 (5 bases). Trimming stripped 6 bases from V and 0 bases from J, with 14 bases between. The length of the CDR3 is 15 residues.

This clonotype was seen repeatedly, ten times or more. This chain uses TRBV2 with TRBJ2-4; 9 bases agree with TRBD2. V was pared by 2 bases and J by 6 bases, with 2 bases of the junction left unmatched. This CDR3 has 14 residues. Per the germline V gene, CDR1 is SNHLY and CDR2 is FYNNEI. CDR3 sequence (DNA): TGTGCCAGCAGTGAACTAGCGGGACTAAACATTCAGTACTTC. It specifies CASSELAGLNIQYF.

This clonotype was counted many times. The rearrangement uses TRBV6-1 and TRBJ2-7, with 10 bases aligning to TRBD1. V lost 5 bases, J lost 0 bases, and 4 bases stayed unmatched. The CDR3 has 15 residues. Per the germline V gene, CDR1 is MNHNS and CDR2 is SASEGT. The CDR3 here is CASSFGTGDSYEQYF. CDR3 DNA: TGTGCCAGCAGTTTCGGGACAGGGGACTCCTACGAGCAGTACTTC.

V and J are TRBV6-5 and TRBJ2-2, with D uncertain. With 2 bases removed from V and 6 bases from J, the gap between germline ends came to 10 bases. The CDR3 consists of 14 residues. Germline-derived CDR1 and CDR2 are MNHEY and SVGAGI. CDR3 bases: TGTGCCAGCAGTTACCAGAGTTCCGCCGGGGAGCTGTTTTTT. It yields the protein CASSYQSSAGELFF.

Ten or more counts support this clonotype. CDR3 nucleotides: TGTGCCAGCAGCTTATCGGGGTTAGTGAACACTGAAGCTTTCTTT. Translated, it gives CASSLSGLVNTEAFF. The V and J genes are TRBV11-3 and TRBJ1-1, with unresolved D. V gave up 2 bases and J gave up 0 bases, with 10 bases separating them. The germline CDR1 and CDR2 sequences are SGHNT and YENEEA. The CDR3 totals 15 residues.

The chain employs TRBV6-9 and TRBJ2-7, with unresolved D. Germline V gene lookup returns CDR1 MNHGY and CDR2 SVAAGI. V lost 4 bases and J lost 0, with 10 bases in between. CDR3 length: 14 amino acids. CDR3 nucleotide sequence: TGTGCCAGCAGTTCTGGGTATGCCTCCTACGAGCAGTACTTC. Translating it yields CASSSGYASYEQYF.

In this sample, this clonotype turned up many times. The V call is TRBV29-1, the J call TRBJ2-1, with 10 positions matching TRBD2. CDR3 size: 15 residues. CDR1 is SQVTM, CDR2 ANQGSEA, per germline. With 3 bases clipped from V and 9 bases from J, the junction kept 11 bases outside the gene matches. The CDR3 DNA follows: TGCAGCGTTGACTCAGACCACCTAGCGGGAGTTGAGCAGTTCTTC. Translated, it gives CSVDSDHLAGVEQFF.

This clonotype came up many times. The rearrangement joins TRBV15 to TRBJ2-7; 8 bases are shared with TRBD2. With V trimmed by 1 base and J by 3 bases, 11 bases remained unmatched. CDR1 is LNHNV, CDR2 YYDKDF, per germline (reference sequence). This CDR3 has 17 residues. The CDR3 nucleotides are TGTGCCACCAGCAGAGTACGTAGCGGGACGGCTAACTACGAGCAGTACTTC. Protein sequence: CATSRVRSGTANYEQYF.

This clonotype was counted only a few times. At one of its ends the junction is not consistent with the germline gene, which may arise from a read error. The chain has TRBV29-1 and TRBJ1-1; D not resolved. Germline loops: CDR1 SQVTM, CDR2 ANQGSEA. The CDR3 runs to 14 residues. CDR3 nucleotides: TGCAGCGTGGAAGGAACACTGCCGCCCACTGAAGCTTTCTTT. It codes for CSVEGTLPPTEAFF.

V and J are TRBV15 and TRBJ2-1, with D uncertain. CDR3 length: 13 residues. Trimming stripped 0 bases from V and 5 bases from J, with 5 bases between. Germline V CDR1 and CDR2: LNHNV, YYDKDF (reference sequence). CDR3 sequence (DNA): TGTGCCACCAGCAGAGAGATCCACAATGAGCAGTTCTTC. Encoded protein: CATSREIHNEQFF.

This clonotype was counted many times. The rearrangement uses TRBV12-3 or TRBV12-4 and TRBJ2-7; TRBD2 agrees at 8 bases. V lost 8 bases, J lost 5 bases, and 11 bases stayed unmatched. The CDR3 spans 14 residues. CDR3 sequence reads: CASGPGGPPNEQYF. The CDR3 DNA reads TGTGCCAGCGGTCCGGGAGGGCCCCCGAACGAGCAGTACTTC.

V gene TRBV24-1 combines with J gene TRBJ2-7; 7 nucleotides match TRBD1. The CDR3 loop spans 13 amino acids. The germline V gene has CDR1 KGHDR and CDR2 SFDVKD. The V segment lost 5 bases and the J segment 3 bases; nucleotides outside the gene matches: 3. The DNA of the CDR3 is TGTGCCACCAGTGGAAGACAGGGCTACGAGCAGTACTTC. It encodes CATSGRQGYEQYF.

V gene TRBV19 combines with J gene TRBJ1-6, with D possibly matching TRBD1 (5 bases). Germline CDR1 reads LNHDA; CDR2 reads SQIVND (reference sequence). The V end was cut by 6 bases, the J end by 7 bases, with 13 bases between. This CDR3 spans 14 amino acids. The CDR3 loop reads CASRKAGSNSPLHF. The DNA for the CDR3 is TGTGCCAGTAGGAAAGCAGGGTCCAATTCACCCCTCCACTTT.

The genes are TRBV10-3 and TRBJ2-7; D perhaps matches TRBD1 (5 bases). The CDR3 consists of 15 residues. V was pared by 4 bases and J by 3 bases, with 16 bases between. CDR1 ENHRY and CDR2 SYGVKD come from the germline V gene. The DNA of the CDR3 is TGTGCCATCAGTGGACAGAGTACCACTAACTACGAGCAGTACTTC. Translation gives CAISGQSTTNYEQYF.

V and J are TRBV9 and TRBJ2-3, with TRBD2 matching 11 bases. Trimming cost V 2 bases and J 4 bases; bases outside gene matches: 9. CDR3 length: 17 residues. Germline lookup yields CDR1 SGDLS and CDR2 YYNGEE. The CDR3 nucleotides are TGTGCCAGCAGCGTCCCTTTAGCGGGAGGGCCGGCAGATACGCAGTATTTT. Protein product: CASSVPLAGGPADTQYF.

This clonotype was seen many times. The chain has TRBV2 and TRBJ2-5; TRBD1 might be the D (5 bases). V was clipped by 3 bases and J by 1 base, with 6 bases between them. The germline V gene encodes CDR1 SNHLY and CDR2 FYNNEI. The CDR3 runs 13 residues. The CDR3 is CASSEDTQETQYF. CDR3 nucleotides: TGTGCCAGCAGTGAGGACACCCAAGAGACCCAGTACTTC.

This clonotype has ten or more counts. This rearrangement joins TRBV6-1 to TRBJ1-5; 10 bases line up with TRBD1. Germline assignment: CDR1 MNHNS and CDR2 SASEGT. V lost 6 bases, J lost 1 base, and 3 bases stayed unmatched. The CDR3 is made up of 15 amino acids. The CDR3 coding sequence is TGTGCCAGCAGGACAGGGGGCGGGAGCAATCAGCCCCAGCATTTT. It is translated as CASRTGGGSNQPQHF.

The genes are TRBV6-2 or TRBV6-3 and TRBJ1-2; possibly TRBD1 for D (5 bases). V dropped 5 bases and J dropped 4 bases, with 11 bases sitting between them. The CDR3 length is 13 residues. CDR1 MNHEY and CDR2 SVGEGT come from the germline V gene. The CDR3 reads CASSLTDFYGYTF. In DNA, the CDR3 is TGTGCCAGCAGTCTGACAGACTTCTATGGCTACACCTTC.

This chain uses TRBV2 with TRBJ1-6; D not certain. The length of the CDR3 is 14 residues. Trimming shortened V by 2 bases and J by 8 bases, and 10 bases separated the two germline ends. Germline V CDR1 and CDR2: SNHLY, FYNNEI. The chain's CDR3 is CASSERRRDSPLHF. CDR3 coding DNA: TGTGCCAGCAGTGAAAGGAGGAGGGATTCACCCCTCCACTTT.

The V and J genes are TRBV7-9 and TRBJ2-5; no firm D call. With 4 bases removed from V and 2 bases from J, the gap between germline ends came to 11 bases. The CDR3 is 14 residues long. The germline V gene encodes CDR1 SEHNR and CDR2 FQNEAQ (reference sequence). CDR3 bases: TGTGCCAGCAGCTCGGCCACAGCACAAGAGACCCAGTACTTC. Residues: CASSSATAQETQYF.

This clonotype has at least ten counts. The CDR3 coding sequence is TGTGCCAGCAGTTTATCAGGGTACACTGAAGCTTTCTTT. Its translation: CASSLSGYTEAFF. V gene TRBV12-3 or TRBV12-4 combines with J gene TRBJ1-1; tentative D call: TRBD1 (5 bases). V lost 2 bases and J lost 3, with 7 bases in between. The CDR3 sequence is 13 residues long.

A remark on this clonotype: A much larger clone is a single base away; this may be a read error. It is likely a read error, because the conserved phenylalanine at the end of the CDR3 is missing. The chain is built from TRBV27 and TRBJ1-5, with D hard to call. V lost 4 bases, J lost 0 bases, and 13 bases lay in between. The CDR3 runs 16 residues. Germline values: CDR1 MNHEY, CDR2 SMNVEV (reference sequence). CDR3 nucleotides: TGTGCCAGCAGTTCCCGGGCCGCGTATAGCAATCAGCCCCAGCATCTT. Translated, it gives CASSSRAAYSNQPQHL.

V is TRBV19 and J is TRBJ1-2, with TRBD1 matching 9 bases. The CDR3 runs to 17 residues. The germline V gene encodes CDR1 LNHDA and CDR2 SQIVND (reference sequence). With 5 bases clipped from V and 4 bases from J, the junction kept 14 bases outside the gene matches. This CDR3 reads CASSPQRTGGAFYGYTF. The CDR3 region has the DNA TGTGCCAGTAGTCCTCAACGAACAGGGGGCGCATTCTATGGCTACACCTTC.

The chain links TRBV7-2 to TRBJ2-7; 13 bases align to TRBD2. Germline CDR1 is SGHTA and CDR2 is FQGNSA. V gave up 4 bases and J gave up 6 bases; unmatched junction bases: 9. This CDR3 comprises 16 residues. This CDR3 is CASSSDLLAGGPEQYF. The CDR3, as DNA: TGTGCCAGCAGCTCCGACCTACTAGCGGGAGGGCCCGAGCAGTACTTC.

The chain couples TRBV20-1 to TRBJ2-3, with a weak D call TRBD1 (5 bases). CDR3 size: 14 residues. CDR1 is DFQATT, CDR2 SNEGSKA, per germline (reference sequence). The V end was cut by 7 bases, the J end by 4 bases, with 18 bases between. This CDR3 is CSGILLLQADTQYF. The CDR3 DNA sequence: TGCAGTGGGATACTTTTGCTACAGGCAGATACGCAGTATTTT.